This TCR beta chain was recorded in a study of blood T cell repertoires in COVID-19. Clones were sequenced by immunoSEQ multiplex PCR, and TCRdb holds only the in-frame ones, with some missing. The data contain about 250,000 clones, about nine tenths of them singletons. Sequenced sample: PBMCs or T cells enriched from blood (not recorded which). The receptor was derived from a woman aged 45-60 years who had recovered from COVID-19.

This CDR3 reads CASGLVLGGSTEAFF. The CDR3 region has the DNA TGTGCTAGTGGTTTGGTACTGGGGGGAAGCACTGAAGCTTTCTTT. The V gene is TRBV12-5, the J gene TRBJ1-1, with D possibly TRBD1 on 5 matching bases. There are 15 residues in the CDR3. CDR1 and CDR2 from the germline V gene are LGHNT and FRNRAP. V was shortened by 0 bases and J by 4 bases, with 12 bases between the two germline ends.